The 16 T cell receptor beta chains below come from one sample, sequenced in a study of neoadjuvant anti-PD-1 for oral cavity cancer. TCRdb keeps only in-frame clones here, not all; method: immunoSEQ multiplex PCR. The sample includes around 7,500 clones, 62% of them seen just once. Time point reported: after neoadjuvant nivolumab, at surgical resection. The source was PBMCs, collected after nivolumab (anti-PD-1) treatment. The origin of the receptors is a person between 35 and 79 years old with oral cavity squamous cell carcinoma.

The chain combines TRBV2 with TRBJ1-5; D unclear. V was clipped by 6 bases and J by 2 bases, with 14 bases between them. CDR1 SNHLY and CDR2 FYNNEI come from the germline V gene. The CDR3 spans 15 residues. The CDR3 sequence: CASRGLSGGNQPQHF. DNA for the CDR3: TGTGCCAGCAGAGGACTATCGGGAGGCAATCAGCCCCAGCATTTT.

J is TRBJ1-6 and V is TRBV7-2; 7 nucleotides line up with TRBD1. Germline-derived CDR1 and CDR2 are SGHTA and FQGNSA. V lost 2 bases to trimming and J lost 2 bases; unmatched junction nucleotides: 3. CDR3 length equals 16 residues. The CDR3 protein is CASSLPQGAYNSPLHF. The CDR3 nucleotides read TGTGCCAGCAGCTTACCGCAGGGGGCCTATAATTCACCCCTCCACTTT. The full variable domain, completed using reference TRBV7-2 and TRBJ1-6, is GAGVSQSPSNKVTEKGKDVELRCDPISGHTALYWYRQSLGQGLEFLIYFQGNSAPDKSGLPSDRFSAERTGGSVSTLTIQRTQQEDSAVYLCASSLPQGAYNSPLHFGNGTRLTVT.

The DNA for the CDR3 is TGTGCTAGTGGGTCAGGGAGCGGGGAGCTGTTTTTT. Protein product: CASGSGSGELFF. J is TRBJ2-2 and V is TRBV12-5; D tentatively reads TRBD1 or TRBD2 (5 bases each). The ends were cut back, 6 bases at V and 7 bases at J, with 9 bases in the middle. Germline CDR1 and CDR2: LGHNT and FRNRAP. The CDR3 loop spans 12 amino acids.

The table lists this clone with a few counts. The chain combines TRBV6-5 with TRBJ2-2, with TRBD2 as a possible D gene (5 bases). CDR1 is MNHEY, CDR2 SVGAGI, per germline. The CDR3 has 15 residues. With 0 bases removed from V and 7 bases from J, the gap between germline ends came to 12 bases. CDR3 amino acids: CASSYSITRVGELFF. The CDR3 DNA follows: TGTGCCAGCAGTTACTCGATAACTAGGGTCGGGGAGCTGTTTTTT.

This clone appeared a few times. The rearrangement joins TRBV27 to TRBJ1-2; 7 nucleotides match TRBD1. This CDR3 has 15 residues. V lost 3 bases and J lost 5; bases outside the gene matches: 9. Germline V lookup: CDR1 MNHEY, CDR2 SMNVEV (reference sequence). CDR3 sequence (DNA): TGTGCCAGCAGTTTTGGCGGACAGGCAACTTATGGCTACACCTTC. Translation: CASSFGGQATYGYTF.

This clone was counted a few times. DNA of the CDR3: TGTGCCAGCAGCGTAGCCCTACAGGGGGGCGCAGATACGCAGTATTTT. Translation gives CASSVALQGGADTQYF. The rearrangement links TRBV9 to TRBJ2-3; 8 bases line up with TRBD1. The CDR3 totals 16 residues. Germline V gives CDR1 SGDLS, CDR2 YYNGEE. After removal of 0 bases from V and 4 bases from J, the junction contained 7 bases not matched to a gene. The full variable domain, in which reference TRBV9 and TRBJ2-3 provide the parts outside the CDR3, is DSGVTQTPKHLITATGQRVTLRCSPRSGDLSVYWYQQSLDQGLQFLIQYYNGEERAKGNILERFSAQQFPDLHSELNLSSLELGDSALYFCASSVALQGGADTQYFGPGTRLTVL.

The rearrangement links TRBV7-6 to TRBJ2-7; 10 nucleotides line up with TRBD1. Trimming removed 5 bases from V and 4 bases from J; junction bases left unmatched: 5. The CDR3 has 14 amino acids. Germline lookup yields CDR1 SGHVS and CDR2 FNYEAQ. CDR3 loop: CASSGGDRGYEQYF. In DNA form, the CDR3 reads TGTGCCAGCAGCGGAGGGGACAGGGGTTACGAGCAGTACTTC.

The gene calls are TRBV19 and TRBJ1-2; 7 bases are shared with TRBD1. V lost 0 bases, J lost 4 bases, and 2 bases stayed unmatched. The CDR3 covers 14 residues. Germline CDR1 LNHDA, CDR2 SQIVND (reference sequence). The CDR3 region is CASSIDRGGYGYTF. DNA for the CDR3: TGTGCCAGTAGTATAGACAGGGGGGGCTATGGCTACACCTTC.

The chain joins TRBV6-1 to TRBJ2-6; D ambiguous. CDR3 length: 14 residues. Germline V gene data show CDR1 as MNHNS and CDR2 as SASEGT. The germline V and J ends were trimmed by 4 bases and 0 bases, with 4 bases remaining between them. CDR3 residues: CASSVVSGANVLTF. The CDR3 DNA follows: TGTGCCAGCAGTGTGGTCTCTGGGGCCAACGTCCTGACTTTC.

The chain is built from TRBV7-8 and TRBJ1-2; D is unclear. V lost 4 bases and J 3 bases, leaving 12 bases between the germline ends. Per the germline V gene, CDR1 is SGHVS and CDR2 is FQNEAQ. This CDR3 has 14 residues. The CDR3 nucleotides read TGTGCCAGCAGCTGGTCTTACAGAGACTATGGCTACACCTTC. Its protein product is CASSWSYRDYGYTF.

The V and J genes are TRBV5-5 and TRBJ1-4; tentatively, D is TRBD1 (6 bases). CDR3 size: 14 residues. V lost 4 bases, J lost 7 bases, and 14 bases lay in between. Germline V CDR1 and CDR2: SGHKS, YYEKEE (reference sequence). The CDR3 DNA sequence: TGTGCCAGCAGCGCGGCCGGACAGACTGAAAAACTGTTTTTT. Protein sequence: CASSAAGQTEKLFF.

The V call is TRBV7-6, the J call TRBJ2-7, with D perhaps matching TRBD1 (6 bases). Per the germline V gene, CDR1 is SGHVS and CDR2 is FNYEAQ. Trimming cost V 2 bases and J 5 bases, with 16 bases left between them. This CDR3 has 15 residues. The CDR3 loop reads CASSLTPDRSHEQYF. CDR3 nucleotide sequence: TGTGCCAGCAGCTTAACCCCGGACAGATCCCACGAGCAGTACTTC. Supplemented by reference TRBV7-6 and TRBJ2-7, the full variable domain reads GAGVSQSPRYKVTKRGQDVALRCDPISGHVSLYWYRQALGQGPEFLTYFNYEAQQDKSGLPNDRFSAERPEGSISTLTIQRTEQRDSAMYRCASSLTPDRSHEQYFGPGTRLTVT.

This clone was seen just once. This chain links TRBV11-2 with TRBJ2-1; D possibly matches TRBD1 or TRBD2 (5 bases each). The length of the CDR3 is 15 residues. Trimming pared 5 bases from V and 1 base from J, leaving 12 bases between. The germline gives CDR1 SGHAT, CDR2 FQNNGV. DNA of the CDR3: TGTGCCAGCAGCCCGGAGAGGGGTTCCTACAATGAGCAGTTCTTC. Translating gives CASSPERGSYNEQFF.

CDR3 sequence (DNA): TGTGCCAGCGCGGGGGCGGGAAGGGGCGAGCAGTACTTC. Amino acid sequence: CASAGAGRGEQYF. The chain links TRBV28 to TRBJ2-7; D possibly corresponds to TRBD2 (7 bases). Per germline, CDR1 MDHEN and CDR2 SYDVKM. V lost 8 bases, J lost 6 bases, and 17 bases lay in between. There are 13 residues in the CDR3.

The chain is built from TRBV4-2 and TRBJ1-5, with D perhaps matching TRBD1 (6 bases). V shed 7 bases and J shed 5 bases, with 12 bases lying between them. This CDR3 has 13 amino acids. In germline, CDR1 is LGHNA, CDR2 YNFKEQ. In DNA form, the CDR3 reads TGTGCCAGCACCGGGGGGCGAGATCAGCCCCAGCATTTT. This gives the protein CASTGGRDQPQHF.

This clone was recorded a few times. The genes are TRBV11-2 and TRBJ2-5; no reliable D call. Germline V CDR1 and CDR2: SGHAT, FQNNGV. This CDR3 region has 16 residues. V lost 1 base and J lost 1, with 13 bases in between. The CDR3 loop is CASSLVASLAQETQYF. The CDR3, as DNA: TGTGCCAGCAGCTTAGTAGCTTCACTGGCCCAAGAGACCCAGTACTTC.